A selection of T cell receptor beta chains follows, all from one sample in a study of blood T cell repertoires in COVID-19. The method was immunoSEQ multiplex PCR; TCRdb's version includes in-frame clones alone and lacks a portion of them. The table shows about 430,000 clones, with 70% to 90% occurring only once. Sequencing used PBMCs or T cells enriched from blood (not recorded which). These receptor sequences come from a woman aged 25 to 39 with acute COVID-19. The CDR3 runs from the conserved cysteine through the conserved F or W. Fields, in order: J gene, clone size, D gene, V gene, CDR3 DNA, CDR3 protein. A D gene is named only where the DNA matches it firmly. Size values are once, few and many counts, or a class for expanded clones, and some rows have none.

TRBJ1-6	.	TRBD1	TRBV9	TGTGCCAGCAGCGTGGGACAGGGAAGGAATTCACCCCTCCACTTT	CASSVGQGRNSPLHF
TRBJ1-1	.	.	TRBV2	TGTGCCAGCAGTGAAAAAGGGGAGGGTGACACTGAAGCTTTCTTT	CASSEKGEGDTEAFF
TRBJ2-1	.	TRBD1	TRBV29-1	TGCAGCGTTGTTTCGAGGGGACAGGGCTCCTACAATGAGCAGTTCTTC	CSVVSRGQGSYNEQFF
TRBJ2-7	.	.	TRBV27	TGTGCCAGCAGAGCGGGTCGGAGTTCCTCCTACGAGCAGTACTTC	CASRAGRSSSYEQYF
TRBJ1-1	.	.	TRBV3-1/TRBV3-2	TGTGCCAGCAGCAGAGGGATGAACACTGAAGCTTTCTTT	CASSRGMNTEAFF
TRBJ1-3	.	.	TRBV2	TGTGCCAGCAGGGGCCCTGGGAGCTCTGGAAACACCATATATTTT	CASRGPGSSGNTIYF
TRBJ2-7	.	.	TRBV27	TGTGCCAGCAGTTCCGGACAGTATGATAACGAGCAGTACTTC	CASSSGQYDNEQYF
TRBJ2-1	.	.	TRBV10-3	TGTGCCATCAGTGAATTTGCGGGGGCTGACAATGAGCAGTTCTTC	CAISEFAGADNEQFF
TRBJ2-7	.	.	TRBV19	TGTGCCACCAGGGGTGACGACGAGCAGTACTTC	CATRGDDEQYF
TRBJ1-2	once	TRBD1	TRBV6-5	TGTGCCAGCAGTACCCGGGACAGGGGATACGCTGGCTACACCTTC	CASSTRDRGYAGYTF
TRBJ1-3	.	.	TRBV2	TGTGCCAGCAGCCCAAGGGGCAACCTCCTCTCTGGAAACACCATATATTTT	CASSPRGNLLSGNTIYF
TRBJ1-2	.	.	TRBV2	TGTGCCAGCAGTGATGGGGGGGAATACTATGGCTACACCTTC	CASSDGGEYYGYTF
TRBJ1-1	.	.	TRBV10-3	TGTGCCATCAGTGAGGTTACACCGAACACTGAAGCTTTCTTT	CAISEVTPNTEAFF
TRBJ2-7	.	TRBD1	TRBV6-4	TGTGCCAGCAGTGACCTCGGGACAGGGAAATACGAGCAGTACTTC	CASSDLGTGKYEQYF
TRBJ1-1	.	.	TRBV2	TGTGCCAGCGGGGGGGGATGGGGCACTGAAGCTTTCTTT	CASGGGWGTEAFF
TRBJ1-6	.	.	TRBV6-1	TGTGCCAGCAGTGATACGACGGTGGGAGGGACAAGGTCACCCCTCCACTTT	CASSDTTVGGTRSPLHF
TRBJ1-6	.	.	TRBV27	TGTGCCAGCAGTTTGGCCGGGGGGGCCCTCTCCTATAATTCACCCCTCCACTTT	CASSLAGGALSYNSPLHF
TRBJ2-1	.	TRBD2	TRBV5-4	TGTGCCAGCAGCTTGGCCGGGGGGAGGTCCTACAATGAGCAGTTCTTC	CASSLAGGRSYNEQFF
TRBJ2-2	once	.	TRBV6-5	TGTGCCAGCATTAGTGACACCGGGGAGCTGTTTTTT	CASISDTGELFF
TRBJ1-5	.	.	TRBV19	TGTGCCACCCTAGGGGGGGGTAATCAGCCCCAGCATTTT	CATLGGGNQPQHF
TRBJ2-7	.	.	TRBV29-1	TGCAGCGTTGAGCGGCAGCAAGGTTACGAGCAGTACTTC	CSVERQQGYEQYF
TRBJ2-2	.	TRBD1	TRBV7-9	TGTGCCAGCACCCCACAGGGGGCTGGCACCGGGGAGCTGTTTTTT	CASTPQGAGTGELFF
TRBJ1-1	.	TRBD1	TRBV19	TGTGCCAGTAGTATAGGCCTGGGACAGGGGGCGAGAGCTTTCTTT	CASSIGLGQGARAFF
TRBJ1-1	.	TRBD1	TRBV11-1	TGTGCCAGCAGCTTACAGGGGGCGGACACTGAAGCTTTCTTT	CASSLQGADTEAFF
TRBJ2-5	.	TRBD2	TRBV3-1/TRBV3-2	TGTGCCAGCAGCCATAGCGGGGGCGGGGAGACCCAGTACTTC	CASSHSGGGETQYF
TRBJ1-5	.	TRBD1	TRBV19	TGTGCCAGTAGTATAGATCTTAAGGGGGCTTTAAGACAGCCCCAGCATTTT	CASSIDLKGALRQPQHF
TRBJ1-3	.	.	TRBV24-1	TGTGCCACCAGTGAGGGGCGATCTGGAAACACCATATATTTT	CATSEGRSGNTIYF
TRBJ1-1	once	.	TRBV6-5	TGTGCCAGCAGTTACTCGAGGCGGGGGGTTCGGACTGAAGCTTTCTTT	CASSYSRRGVRTEAFF
TRBJ2-1	.	TRBD2	TRBV5-4	TGTGCCAGCAGCCGCGGGGGGGGAGTTTCCTACAATGAGCAGTTCTTC	CASSRGGGVSYNEQFF
TRBJ1-4	.	.	TRBV5-1	TGCGCCAGCAGCTTGAAAGGGGTACAGAGTGAAAAACTGTTTTTT	CASSLKGVQSEKLFF
TRBJ2-7	.	TRBD2	TRBV3-1/TRBV3-2	TGTGCCAGCAGCCAAGAGGCGGCGCCTAGCGGACTCTACGAGCAGTACTTC	CASSQEAAPSGLYEQYF
TRBJ1-2	.	TRBD1	TRBV2	TGTGCCAGCAGGACGACAGGGGGGGCCTATGGCTACACCTTC	CASRTTGGAYGYTF
TRBJ2-7	.	.	TRBV7-2	TGTGCCAGCAGCTTAGCGTTGGGGGCAGAGCAGTACTTC	CASSLALGAEQYF
TRBJ1-1	.	.	TRBV7-3	TGTGCCAGCAGCTTACGGCCGACAGGTGAGACTTTCTTT	CASSLRPTGETFF
TRBJ1-2	.	TRBD1	TRBV15	TGTGCCACCAGCATACCGGGGGCAGGGGGCCAATATGGCTACACCTTC	CATSIPGAGGQYGYTF
TRBJ2-3	.	.	TRBV7-3	TGTGCCAGCAGTGGCGGTCTCCGAGATACGCAGTATTTT	CASSGGLRDTQYF
TRBJ1-5	once	TRBD1	TRBV7-8	TGTGCCAGCAGCTTAAGCAGGACAGGGATGAGTCAGCCCCAGCATTTT	CASSLSRTGMSQPQHF
TRBJ1-2	few	.	TRBV29-1	TGCAGCGTTGAATCCGGGTTCGGCGGCTACACCTTC	CSVESGFGGYTF
TRBJ1-6	.	.	TRBV27	TGTGCCAGCAGTTTAAAGCAAAATTCACCCCTCCACTTT	CASSLKQNSPLHF
TRBJ1-2	once	.	TRBV10-3	TGTGCCATCAGTGACGCGGGAACTAACTATGGCTACACCTTC	CAISDAGTNYGYTF
TRBJ2-1	.	.	TRBV6-5	TGTGCCAGCAGTTACTCTCCCAGGGGAAGTGAGCAGTTCTTC	CASSYSPRGSEQFF